Reported below is one T cell receptor (beta chain). This entry is derived from a study of blood T cell repertoires in COVID-19. Across the study: The study drew acute and convalescent COVID-19 samples from the United States, Italy and Spain. From T cells, B-cell-depleted T cells, or PBMCs came the material, which was cDNA or gDNA.

V was clipped by 6 bases and J by 16 bases, with 16 bases between them. The CDR3 extends over 12 amino acids. In germline, CDR1 is MNHEY, CDR2 SVGEGT. Original processing methods: Amplified reference gene primers provided the basis for estimating nucleated cell counts. Using immunoSEQ multiplex PCR, the repertoire was profiled, and TCRdb retains in-frame clones only, with some absent. For V, J and clone size, that table is used; D and trimming come from the DNA. The sample lists around 100,000 clones, 65% to 75% occurring once. The TCR was taken from an elderly man with acute or convalescent COVID-19. The specimen sequenced was peripheral blood. The chain couples TRBV6-2 or TRBV6-3 to TRBJ1-6; maybe TRBD1 (6 bases). Here the CDR3 DNA reads TGTGCCAGCAGCCACCCAGAGGGGGATCTCCACTTT. It codes for CASSHPEGDLHF.